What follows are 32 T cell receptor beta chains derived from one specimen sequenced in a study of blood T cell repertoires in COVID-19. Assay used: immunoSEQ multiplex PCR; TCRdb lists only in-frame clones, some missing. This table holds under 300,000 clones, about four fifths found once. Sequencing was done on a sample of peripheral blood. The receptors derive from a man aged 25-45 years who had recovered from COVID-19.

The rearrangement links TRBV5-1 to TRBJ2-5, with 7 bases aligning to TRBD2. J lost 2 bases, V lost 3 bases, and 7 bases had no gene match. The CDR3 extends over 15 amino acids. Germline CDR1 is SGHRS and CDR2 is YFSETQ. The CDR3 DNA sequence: TGCGCCAGCAGCTCCCCTACGGGGGGTCAAGAGACCCAGTACTTC. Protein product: CASSSPTGGQETQYF.

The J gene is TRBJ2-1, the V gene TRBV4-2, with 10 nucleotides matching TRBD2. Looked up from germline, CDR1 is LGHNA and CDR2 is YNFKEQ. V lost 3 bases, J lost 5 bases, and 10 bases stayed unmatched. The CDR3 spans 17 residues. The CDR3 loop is CASSQPPGLASNNEQFF. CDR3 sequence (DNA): TGTGCCAGCAGCCAGCCACCGGGACTAGCGTCTAACAATGAGCAGTTCTTC.

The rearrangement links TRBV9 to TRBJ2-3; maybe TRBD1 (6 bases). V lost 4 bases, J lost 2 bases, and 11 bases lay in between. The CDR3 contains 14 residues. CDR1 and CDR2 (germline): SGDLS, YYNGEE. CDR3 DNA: TGTGCCAGCAGCCTCCGGGACAACACAGATACGCAGTATTTT. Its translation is CASSLRDNTDTQYF. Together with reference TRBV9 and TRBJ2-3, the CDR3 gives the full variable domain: DSGVTQTPKHLITATGQRVTLRCSPRSGDLSVYWYQQSLDQGLQFLIQYYNGEERAKGNILERFSAQQFPDLHSELNLSSLELGDSALYFCASSLRDNTDTQYFGPGTRLTVL.

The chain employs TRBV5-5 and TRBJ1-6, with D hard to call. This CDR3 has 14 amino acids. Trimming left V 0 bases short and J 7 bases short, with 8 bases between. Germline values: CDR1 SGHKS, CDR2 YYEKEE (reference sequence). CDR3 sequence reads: CASSLGADNSPLHF. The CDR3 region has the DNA TGTGCCAGCAGCTTGGGGGCAGACAATTCACCCCTCCACTTT.

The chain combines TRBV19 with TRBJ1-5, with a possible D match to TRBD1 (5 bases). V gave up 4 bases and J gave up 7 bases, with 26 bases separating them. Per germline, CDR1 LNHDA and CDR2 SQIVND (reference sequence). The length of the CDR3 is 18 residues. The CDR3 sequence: CASSTHAQPTVNFQPQHF. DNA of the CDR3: TGTGCCAGTAGTACCCACGCACAGCCGACAGTTAATTTCCAGCCCCAGCATTTT.

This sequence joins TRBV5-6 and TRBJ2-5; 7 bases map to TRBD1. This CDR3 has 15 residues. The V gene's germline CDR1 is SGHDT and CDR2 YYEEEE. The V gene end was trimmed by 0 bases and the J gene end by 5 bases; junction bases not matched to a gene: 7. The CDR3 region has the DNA TGTGCCAGCAGCTTGGTTACGGGACAGTGGGAGACCCAGTACTTC. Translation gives CASSLVTGQWETQYF.

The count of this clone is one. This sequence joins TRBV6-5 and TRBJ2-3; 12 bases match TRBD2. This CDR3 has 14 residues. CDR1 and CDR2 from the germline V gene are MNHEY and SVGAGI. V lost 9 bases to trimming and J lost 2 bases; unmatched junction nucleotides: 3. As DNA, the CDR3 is TGTGCCAGTAGGACTAGCGGGGTCACAGATACGCAGTATTTT. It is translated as CASRTSGVTDTQYF.

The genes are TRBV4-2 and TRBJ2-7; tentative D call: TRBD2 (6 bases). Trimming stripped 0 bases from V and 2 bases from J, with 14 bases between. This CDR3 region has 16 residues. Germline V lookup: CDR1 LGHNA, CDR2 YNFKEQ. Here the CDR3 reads CASSQESAGSTYEQYF. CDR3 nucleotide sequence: TGTGCCAGCAGCCAAGAATCTGCGGGATCAACCTACGAGCAGTACTTC.

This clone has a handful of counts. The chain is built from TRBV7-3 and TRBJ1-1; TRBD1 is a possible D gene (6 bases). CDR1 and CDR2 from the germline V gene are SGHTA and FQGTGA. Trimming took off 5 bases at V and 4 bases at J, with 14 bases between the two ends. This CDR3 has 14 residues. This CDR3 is CASSETGLGTEAFF. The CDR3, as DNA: TGTGCCAGCAGCGAAACAGGGTTAGGCACTGAAGCTTTCTTT. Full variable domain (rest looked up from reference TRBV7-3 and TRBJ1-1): GAGVSQTPSNKVTEKGKYVELRCDPISGHTALYWYRQSLGQGPEFLIYFQGTGAADDSGLPNDRFFAVRPEGSVSTLKIQRTERGDSAVYLCASSETGLGTEAFFGQGTRLTVV.

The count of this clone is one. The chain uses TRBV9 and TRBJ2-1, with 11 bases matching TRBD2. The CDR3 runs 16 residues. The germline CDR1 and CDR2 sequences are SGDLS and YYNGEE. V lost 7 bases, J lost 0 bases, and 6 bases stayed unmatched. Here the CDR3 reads CASGRGLAASYNEQFF. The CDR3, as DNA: TGTGCCAGCGGACGGGGACTAGCGGCCTCCTACAATGAGCAGTTCTTC.

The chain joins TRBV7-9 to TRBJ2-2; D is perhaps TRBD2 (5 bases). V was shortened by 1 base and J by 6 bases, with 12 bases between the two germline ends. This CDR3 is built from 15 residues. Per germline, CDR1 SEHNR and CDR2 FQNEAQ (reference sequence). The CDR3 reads CASSLESGSPGELFF. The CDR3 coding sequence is TGTGCCAGCAGCTTAGAGTCTGGGAGCCCCGGGGAGCTGTTTTTT.

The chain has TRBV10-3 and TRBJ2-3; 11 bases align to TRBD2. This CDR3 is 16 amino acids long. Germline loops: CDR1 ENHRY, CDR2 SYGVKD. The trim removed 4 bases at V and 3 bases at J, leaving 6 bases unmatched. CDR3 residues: CAISAPLAGGTDTQYF. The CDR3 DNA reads TGTGCCATCAGTGCCCCCCTAGCGGGGGGAACAGATACGCAGTATTTT.

CDR3 DNA: TGTGCCAGCAAGAGAGCAGCGGGGGAGCTGTTTTTT. Its protein product is CASKRAAGELFF. V gene TRBV2 combines with J gene TRBJ2-2; D is unresolved. This CDR3 region has 12 residues. CDR1 is SNHLY and CDR2 is FYNNEI in the germline V gene. The V end was cut by 7 bases, the J end by 8 bases, with 11 bases between.

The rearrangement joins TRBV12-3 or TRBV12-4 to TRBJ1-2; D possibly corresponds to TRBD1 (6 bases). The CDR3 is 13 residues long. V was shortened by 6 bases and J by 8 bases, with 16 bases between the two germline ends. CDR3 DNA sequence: TGTGCCAGCAGCGGGACAACGGTCGGGGGCTACACCTTC. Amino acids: CASSGTTVGGYTF.

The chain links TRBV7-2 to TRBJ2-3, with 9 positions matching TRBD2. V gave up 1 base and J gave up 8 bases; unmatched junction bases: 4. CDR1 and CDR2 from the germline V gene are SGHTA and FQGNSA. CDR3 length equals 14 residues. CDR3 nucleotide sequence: TGTGCCAGCAGCTTAGGGACTAGCGCGGGTACGCAGTATTTT. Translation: CASSLGTSAGTQYF.

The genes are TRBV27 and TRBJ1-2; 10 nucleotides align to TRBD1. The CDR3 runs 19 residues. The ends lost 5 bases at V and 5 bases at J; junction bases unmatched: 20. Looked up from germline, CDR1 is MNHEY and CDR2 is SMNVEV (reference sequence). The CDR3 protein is CASSLSNRDRGLPPYGYTF. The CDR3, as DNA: TGTGCCAGCAGTCTCTCCAACCGGGACAGGGGCCTCCCCCCGTATGGCTACACCTTC.

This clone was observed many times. The CDR3 DNA reads TGTGCCACCATGGCTCAAGATAATGAAAAACTGTTTTTT. Translating gives CATMAQDNEKLFF. This chain joins TRBV28 and TRBJ1-4; D not resolved. Trimming took 10 bases from V and 4 from J, leaving 13 bases between them. Germline assignment: CDR1 MDHEN and CDR2 SYDVKM. The CDR3 extends over 13 amino acids.

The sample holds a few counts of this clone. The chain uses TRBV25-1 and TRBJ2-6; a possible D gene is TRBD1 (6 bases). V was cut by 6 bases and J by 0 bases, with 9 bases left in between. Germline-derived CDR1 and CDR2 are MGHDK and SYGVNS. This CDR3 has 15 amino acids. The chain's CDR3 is CASRGADSGANVLTF. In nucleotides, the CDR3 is TGTGCCAGCAGGGGGGCCGACTCTGGGGCCAACGTCCTGACTTTC.

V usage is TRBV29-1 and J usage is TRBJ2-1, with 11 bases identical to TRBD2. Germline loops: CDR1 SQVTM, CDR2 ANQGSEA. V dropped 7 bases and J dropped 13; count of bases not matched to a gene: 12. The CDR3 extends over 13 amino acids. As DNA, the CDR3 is TGCAGCGCTAACCCCGGGACTAGCGGCCTCCAGTTCTTC. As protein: CSANPGTSGLQFF.

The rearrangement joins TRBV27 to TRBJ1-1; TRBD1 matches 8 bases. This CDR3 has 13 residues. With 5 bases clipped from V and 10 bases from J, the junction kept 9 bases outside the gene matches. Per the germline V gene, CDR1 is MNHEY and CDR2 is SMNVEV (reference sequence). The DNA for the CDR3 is TGTGCCAGCAGTCTTTATGGACAGGGTGGAGCTTTCTTT. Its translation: CASSLYGQGGAFF.

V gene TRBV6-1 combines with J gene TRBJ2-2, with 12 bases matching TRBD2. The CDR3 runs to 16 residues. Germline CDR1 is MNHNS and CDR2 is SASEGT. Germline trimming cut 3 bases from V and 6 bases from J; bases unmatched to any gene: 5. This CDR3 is CASSERLAGASGELFF. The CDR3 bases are TGTGCCAGCAGTGAGCGACTAGCGGGGGCATCCGGGGAGCTGTTTTTT.

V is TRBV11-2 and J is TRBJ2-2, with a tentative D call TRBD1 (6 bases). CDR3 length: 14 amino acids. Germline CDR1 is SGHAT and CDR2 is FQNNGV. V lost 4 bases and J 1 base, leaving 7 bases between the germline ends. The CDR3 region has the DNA TGTGCCAGCAGCTGGGGACAGAACACCGGGGAGCTGTTTTTT. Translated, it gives CASSWGQNTGELFF.

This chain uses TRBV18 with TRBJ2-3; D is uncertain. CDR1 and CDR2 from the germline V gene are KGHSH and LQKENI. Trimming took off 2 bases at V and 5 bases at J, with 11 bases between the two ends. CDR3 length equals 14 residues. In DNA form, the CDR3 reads TGTGCCAGCTCACCAACCGCGAGGAAAGATACGCAGTATTTT. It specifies CASSPTARKDTQYF.

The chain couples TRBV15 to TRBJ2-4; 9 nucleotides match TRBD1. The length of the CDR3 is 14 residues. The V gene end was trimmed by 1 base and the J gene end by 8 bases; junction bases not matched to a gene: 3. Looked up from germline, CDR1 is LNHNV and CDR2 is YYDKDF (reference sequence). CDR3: CATSRGGQGDIQYF. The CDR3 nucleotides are TGTGCCACCAGCAGAGGGGGACAGGGTGACATTCAGTACTTC.

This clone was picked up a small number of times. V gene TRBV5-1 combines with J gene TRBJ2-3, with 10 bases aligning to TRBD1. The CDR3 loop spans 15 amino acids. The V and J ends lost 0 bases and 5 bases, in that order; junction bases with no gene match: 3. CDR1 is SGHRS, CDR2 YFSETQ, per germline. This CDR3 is CASSLVGTGVDTQYF. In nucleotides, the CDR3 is TGCGCCAGCAGCTTGGTTGGGACAGGGGTAGATACGCAGTATTTT.

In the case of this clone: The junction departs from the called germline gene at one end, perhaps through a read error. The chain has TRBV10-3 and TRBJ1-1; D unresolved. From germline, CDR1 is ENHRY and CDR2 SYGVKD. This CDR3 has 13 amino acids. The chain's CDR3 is CANSGEAGTEAFF. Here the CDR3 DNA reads TGTGCCAACAGTGGGGAGGCGGGCACTGAAGCTTTCTTT.

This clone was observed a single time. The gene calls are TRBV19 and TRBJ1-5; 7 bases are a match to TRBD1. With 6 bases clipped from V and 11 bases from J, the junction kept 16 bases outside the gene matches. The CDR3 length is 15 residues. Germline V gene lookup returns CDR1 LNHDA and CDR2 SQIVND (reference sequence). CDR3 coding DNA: TGTGCCAGTAGCTTCGACAGGGCCAGCACAGGGGCCCAGCATTTT. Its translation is CASSFDRASTGAQHF.

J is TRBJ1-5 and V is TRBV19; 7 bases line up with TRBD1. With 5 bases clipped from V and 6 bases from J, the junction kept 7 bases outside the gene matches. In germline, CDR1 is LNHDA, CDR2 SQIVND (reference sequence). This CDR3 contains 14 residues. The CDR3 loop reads CASSGRGTLQPQHF. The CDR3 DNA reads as TGTGCCAGTAGTGGCAGGGGGACTCTTCAGCCCCAGCATTTT.

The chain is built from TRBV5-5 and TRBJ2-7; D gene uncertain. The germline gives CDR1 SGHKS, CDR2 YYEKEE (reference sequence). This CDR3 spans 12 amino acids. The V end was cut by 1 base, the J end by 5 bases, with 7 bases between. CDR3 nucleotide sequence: TGTGCCAGCAGCTTGTGGGCAAACGAGCAGTACTTC. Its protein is CASSLWANEQYF.

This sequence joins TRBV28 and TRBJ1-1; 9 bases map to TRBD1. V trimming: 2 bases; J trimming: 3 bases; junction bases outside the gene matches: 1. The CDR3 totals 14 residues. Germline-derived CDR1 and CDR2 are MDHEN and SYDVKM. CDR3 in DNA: TGTGCCAGCAGTTTAGACAGGGGGGACACTGAAGCTTTCTTT. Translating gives CASSLDRGDTEAFF.

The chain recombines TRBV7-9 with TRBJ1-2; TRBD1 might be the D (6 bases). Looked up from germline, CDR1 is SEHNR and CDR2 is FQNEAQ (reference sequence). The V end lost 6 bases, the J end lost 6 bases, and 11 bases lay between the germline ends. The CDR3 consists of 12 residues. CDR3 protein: CASRPRQDGYTF. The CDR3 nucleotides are TGTGCCAGCAGACCTCGACAGGATGGCTACACCTTC. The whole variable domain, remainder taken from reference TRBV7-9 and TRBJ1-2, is DTGVSQNPRHKITKRGQNVTFRCDPISEHNRLYWYRQTLGQGPEFLTYFQNEAQLEKSRLLSDRFSAERPKGSFSTLEIQRTEQGDSAMYLCASRPRQDGYTFGSGTRLTVV.

The CDR3 protein is CAISESVATGLLTYEQYV. The CDR3 coding sequence is TGTGCCATCAGTGAGTCGGTCGCAACAGGGCTCTTAACCTACGAGCAGTACGTC. The chain uses TRBV10-3 and TRBJ2-7; a possible D gene is TRBD1 (6 bases). Per germline, CDR1 ENHRY and CDR2 SYGVKD. The CDR3 runs to 18 residues. Trimming left V 0 bases short and J 2 bases short, with 20 bases between.